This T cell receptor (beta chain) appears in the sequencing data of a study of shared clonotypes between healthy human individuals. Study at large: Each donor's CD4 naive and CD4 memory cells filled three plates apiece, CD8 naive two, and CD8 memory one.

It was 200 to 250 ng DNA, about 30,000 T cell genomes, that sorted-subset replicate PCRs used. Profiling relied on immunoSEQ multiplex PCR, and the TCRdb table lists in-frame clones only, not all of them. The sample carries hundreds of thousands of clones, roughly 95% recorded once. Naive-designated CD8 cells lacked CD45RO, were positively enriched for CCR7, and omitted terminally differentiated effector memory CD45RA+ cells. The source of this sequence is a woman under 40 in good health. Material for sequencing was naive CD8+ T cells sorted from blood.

The chain's CDR3 is CASSAAPGLTVYEQYF. CDR3 nucleotide sequence: TGTGCCAGCAGCGCCGCCCCGGGTCTGACGGTTTACGAGCAGTACTTC. The gene calls are TRBV9 and TRBJ2-7, with D unclear. CDR3 length: 16 residues. Trimming shortened V by 3 bases and J by 4 bases, and 20 bases separated the two germline ends. Germline loops: CDR1 SGDLS, CDR2 YYNGEE. The variable domain in full, completed from reference TRBV9 and TRBJ2-7, reads DSGVTQTPKHLITATGQRVTLRCSPRSGDLSVYWYQQSLDQGLQFLIQYYNGEERAKGNILERFSAQQFPDLHSELNLSSLELGDSALYFCASSAAPGLTVYEQYFGPGTRLTVT.